This TCR beta chain emerged from a study of CD8 T cell repertoires and HIV-1 epitope variants. Study-level information: Controls were a CMV, EBV and flu peptide pool, Ebola AY9 negative control, and no-peptide well. The baseline condition was 1M T cells left uncultured.

The CDR3 length is 16 residues. Germline V gene lookup returns CDR1 SGHRS and CDR2 YFSETQ. The V segment lost 5 bases and the J segment 1 base; nucleotides outside the gene matches: 7. Using immunoSEQ multiplex PCR, the repertoire was profiled, and TCRdb retains in-frame clones only, with some absent. The sample records 80,000 to 95,000 clones, 70% to 75% being singletons. Source material: uncultured baseline CD8+ T cells from peripheral blood mononuclear cells (PBMCs). The chain joins TRBV5-1 to TRBJ1-4; 8 nucleotides match TRBD1. The origin of this receptor is a male donor with HIV. CDR3 sequence (DNA): TGCGCCAGCAGTTTACAGGGGGTAGGAACTAATGAAAAACTGTTTTTT. Amino acids: CASSLQGVGTNEKLFF.